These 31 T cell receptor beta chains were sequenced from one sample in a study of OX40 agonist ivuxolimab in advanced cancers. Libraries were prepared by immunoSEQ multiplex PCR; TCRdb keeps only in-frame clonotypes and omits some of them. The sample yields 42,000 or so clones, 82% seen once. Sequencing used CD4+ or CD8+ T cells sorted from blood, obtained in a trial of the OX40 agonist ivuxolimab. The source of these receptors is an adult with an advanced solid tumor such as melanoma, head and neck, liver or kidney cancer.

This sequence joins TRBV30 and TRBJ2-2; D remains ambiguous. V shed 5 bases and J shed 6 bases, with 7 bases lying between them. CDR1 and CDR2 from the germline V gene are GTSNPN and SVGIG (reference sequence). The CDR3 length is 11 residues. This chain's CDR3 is CAWGPAGELFF. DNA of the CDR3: TGTGCCTGGGGCCCGGCCGGGGAGCTGTTTTTT. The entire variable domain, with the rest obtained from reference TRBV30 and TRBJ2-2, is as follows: SQTIHQWPATLVQPVGSPLSLECTVEGTSNPNLYWYRQAAGRGLQLLFYSVGIGQISSEVPQNLSASRPQDRQFILSSKKLLLSDSGFYLCAWGPAGELFFGEGSRLTVL.

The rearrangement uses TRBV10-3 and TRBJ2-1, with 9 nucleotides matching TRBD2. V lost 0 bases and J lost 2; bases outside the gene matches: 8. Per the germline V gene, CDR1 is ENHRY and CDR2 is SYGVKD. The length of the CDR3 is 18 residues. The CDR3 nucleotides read TGTGCCATCAGTGAGTCGAAGGGCGGGAGGGCCGCCTACAATGAGCAGTTCTTC. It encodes CAISESKGGRAAYNEQFF.

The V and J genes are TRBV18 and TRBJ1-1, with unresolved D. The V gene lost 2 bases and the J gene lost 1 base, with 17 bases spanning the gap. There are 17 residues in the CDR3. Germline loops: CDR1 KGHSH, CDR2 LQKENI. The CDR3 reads CASSPLSVPGTNTEAFF. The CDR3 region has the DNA TGTGCCAGCTCACCATTAAGTGTACCGGGTACGAACACTGAAGCTTTCTTT.

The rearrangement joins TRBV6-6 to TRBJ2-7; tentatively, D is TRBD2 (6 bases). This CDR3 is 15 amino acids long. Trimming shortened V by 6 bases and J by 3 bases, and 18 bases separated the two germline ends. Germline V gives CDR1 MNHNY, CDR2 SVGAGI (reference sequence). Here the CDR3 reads CASSPRGAGNYEQYF. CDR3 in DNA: TGTGCCAGCAGCCCTCGGGGCGCGGGGAACTACGAGCAGTACTTC.

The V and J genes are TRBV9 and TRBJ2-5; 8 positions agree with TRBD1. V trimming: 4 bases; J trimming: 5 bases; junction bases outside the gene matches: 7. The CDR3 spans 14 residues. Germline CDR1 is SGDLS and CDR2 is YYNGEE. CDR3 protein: CASSISGQGETQYF. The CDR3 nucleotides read TGTGCCAGCAGCATTTCTGGACAGGGTGAGACCCAGTACTTC.

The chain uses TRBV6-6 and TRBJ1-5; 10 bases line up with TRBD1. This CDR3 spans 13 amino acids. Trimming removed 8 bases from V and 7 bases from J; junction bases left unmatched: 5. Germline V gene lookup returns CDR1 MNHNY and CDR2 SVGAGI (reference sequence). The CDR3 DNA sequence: TGTGCCAGCGGGACAGGGGTCAACCAGCCCCAGCATTTT. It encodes CASGTGVNQPQHF.

Here the CDR3 DNA reads TGCGCCAGCAGTACCCTTCTGGGGGCGGATACGCAGTATTTT. Its protein product is CASSTLLGADTQYF. The chain joins TRBV10-2 to TRBJ2-3, with D maybe TRBD1 (6 bases). CDR1 is WSHSY and CDR2 is SAAADI in the germline V gene. The CDR3 runs to 14 residues. Trimming removed 5 bases from V and 6 bases from J, with 15 bases in between.

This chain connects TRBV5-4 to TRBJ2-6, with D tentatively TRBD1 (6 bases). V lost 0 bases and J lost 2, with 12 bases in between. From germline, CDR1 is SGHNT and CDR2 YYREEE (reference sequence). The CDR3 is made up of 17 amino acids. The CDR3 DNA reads TGTGCCAGCAGCTTGGACCCTACAGGGACTGGGGCCAACGTCCTGACTTTC. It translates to CASSLDPTGTGANVLTF.

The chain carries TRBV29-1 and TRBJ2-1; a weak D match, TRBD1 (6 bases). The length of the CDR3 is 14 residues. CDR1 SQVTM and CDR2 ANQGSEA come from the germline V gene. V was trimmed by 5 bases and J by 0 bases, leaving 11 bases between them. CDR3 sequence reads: CSVPRTDSYNEQFF. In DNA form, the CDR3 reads TGCAGCGTTCCACGGACAGACTCCTACAATGAGCAGTTCTTC.

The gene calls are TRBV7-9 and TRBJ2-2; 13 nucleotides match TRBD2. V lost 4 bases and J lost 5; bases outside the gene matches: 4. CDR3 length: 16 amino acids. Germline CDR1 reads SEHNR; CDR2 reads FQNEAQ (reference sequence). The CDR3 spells CASSSTSGRDTGELFF. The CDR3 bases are TGTGCCAGCAGCTCAACTAGCGGGAGGGATACCGGGGAGCTGTTTTTT.

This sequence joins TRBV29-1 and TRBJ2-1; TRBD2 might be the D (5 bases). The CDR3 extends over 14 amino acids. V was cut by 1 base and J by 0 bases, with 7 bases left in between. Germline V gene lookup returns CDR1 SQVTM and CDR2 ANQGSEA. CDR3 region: CSVEGLASYNEQFF. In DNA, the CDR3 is TGCAGCGTTGAAGGGCTAGCCTCCTACAATGAGCAGTTCTTC.

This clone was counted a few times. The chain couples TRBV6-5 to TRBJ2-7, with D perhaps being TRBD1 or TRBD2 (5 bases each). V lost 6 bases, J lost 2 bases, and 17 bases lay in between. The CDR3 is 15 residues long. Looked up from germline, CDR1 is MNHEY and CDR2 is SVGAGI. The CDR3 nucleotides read TGTGCCAGCAGGAAAACCGGGACGGCCCCCTACGAGCAGTACTTC. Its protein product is CASRKTGTAPYEQYF.

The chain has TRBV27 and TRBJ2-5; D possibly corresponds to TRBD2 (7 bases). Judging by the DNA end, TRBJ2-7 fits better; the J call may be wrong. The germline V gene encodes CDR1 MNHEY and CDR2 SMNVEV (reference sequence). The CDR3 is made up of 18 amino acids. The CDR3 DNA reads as TGTGCCAGCAGTTTAAAGCAACTCGGGGGGACATTGAACTACGAGCAGTACTTC. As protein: CASSLKQLGGTLNYEQYF.

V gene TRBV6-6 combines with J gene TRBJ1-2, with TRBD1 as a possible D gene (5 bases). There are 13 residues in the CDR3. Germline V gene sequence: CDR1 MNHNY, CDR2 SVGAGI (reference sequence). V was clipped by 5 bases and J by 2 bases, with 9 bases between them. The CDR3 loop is CASSTGTNYGYTF. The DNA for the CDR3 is TGTGCCAGCAGTACAGGAACCAACTATGGCTACACCTTC.

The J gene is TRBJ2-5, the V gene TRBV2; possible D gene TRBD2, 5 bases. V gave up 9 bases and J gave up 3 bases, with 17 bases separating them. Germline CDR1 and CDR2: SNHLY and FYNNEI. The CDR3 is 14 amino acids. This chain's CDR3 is CARKDGNFEETQYF. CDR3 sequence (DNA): TGTGCCAGGAAAGACGGGAATTTCGAAGAGACCCAGTACTTC.

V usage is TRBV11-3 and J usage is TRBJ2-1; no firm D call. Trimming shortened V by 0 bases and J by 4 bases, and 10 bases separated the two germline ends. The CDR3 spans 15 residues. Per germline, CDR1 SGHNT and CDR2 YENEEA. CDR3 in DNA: TGTGCCAGCAGCTTAGAGCCAGCAACGTACAATGAGCAGTTCTTC. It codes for CASSLEPATYNEQFF.

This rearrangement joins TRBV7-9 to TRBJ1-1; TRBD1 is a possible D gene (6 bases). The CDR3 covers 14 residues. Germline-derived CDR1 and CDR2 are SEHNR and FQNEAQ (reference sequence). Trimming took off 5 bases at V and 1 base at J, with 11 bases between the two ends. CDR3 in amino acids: CASSQQGKNTEAFF. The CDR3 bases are TGTGCCAGCAGCCAACAGGGCAAGAACACTGAAGCTTTCTTT. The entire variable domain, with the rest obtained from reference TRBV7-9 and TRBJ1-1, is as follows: DTGVSQNPRHKITKRGQNVTFRCDPISEHNRLYWYRQTLGQGPEFLTYFQNEAQLEKSRLLSDRFSAERPKGSFSTLEIQRTEQGDSAMYLCASSQQGKNTEAFFGQGTRLTVV.

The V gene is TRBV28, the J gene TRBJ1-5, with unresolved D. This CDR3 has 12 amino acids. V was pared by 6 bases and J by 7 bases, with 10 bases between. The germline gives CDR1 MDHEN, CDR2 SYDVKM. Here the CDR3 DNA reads TGTGCCAGCAGACCCCTGCTACAGCCCCAGCATTTT. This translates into CASRPLLQPQHF. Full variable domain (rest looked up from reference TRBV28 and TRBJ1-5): DVKVTQSSRYLVKRTGEKVFLECVQDMDHENMFWYRQDPGLGLRLIYFSYDVKMKEKGDIPEGYSVSREKKERFSLILESASTNQTSMYLCASRPLLQPQHFGDGTRLSIL.

Written as DNA, the CDR3 is TGTGCCAGCTCAGTGACAGGGTCCGGGCATGAGCAGTTCTTC. Translation: CASSVTGSGHEQFF. The chain employs TRBV18 and TRBJ2-1; 7 bases line up with TRBD1. The CDR3 contains 14 residues. Germline V gene sequence: CDR1 KGHSH, CDR2 LQKENI. Unmatched junction bases numbered 9, after V lost 5 bases and J lost 8 bases.

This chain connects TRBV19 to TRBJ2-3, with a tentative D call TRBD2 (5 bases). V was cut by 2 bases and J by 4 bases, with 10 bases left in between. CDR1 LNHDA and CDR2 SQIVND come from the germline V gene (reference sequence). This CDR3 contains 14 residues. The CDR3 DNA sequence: TGTGCCAGTAGTATACCGGGGTTTGCAGATACGCAGTATTTT. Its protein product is CASSIPGFADTQYF.

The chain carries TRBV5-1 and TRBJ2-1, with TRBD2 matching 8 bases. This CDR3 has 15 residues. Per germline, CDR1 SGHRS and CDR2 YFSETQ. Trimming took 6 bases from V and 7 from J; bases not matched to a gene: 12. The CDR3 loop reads CASTAGGGIRNEQFF. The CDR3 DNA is TGCGCCAGCACGGCGGGGGGAGGGATTCGTAATGAGCAGTTCTTC.

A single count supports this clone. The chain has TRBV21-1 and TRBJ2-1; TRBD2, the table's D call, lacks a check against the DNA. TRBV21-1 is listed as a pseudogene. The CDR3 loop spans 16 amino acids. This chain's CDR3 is CASSKELAGTYNEQFF. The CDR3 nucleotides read TGTGCCAGCAGCAAAGAACTAGCGGGAACCTACAATGAGCAGTTCTTC.

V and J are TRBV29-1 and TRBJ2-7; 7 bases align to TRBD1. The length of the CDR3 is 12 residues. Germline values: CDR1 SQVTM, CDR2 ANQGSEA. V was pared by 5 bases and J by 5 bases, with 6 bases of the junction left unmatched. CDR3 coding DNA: TGCAGCGTTAACAGGGGACGGGACGAGCAGTACTTC. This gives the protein CSVNRGRDEQYF.

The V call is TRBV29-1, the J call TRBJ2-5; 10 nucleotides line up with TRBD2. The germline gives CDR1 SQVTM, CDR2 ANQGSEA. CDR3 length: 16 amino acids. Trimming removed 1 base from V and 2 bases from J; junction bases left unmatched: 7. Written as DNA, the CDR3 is TGCAGCGTTGAAGTGGTCACTAGCGGGGTTCAAGAGACCCAGTACTTC. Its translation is CSVEVVTSGVQETQYF.

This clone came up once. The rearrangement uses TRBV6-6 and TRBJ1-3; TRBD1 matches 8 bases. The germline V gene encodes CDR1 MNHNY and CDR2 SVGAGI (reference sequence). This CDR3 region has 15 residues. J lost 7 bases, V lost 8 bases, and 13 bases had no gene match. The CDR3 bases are TGTGCCAGCGCTTTGACTCAGGGGGCATGGAACACCATATATTTT. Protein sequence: CASALTQGAWNTIYF.

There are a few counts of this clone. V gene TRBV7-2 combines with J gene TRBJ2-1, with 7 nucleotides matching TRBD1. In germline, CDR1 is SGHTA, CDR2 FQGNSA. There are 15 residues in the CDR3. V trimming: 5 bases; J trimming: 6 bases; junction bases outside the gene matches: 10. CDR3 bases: TGTGCCAGCAGCCCGGGACAGACGTTTGCCAATGAGCAGTTCTTC. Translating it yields CASSPGQTFANEQFF.

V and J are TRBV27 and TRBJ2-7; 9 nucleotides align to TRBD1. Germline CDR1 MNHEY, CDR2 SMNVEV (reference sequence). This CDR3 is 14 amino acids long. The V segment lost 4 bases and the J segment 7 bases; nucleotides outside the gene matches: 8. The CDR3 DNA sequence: TGTGCCAGCAGTTCGGGACAGGGCATGGGGGAGCAGTACTTC. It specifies CASSSGQGMGEQYF.

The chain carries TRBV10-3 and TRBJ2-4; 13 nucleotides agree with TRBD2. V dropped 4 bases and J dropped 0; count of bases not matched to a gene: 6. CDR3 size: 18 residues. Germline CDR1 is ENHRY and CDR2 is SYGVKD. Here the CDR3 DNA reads TGTGCCATCAGTGCCACTAGCGGGAGGGCCCTAGCCAAAAACATTCAGTACTTC. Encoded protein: CAISATSGRALAKNIQYF.

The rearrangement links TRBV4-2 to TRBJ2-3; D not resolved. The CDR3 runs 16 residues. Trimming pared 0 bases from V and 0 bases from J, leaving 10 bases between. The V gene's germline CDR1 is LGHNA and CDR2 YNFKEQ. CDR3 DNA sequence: TGTGCCAGCAGCCAAGAATCAGTGTCCAGCACAGATACGCAGTATTTT. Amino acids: CASSQESVSSTDTQYF.

The CDR3 sequence: CASSLGAGRGYTF. CDR3 bases: TGTGCCAGCAGCTTGGGGGCAGGGAGAGGCTACACCTTC. The chain is built from TRBV13 and TRBJ1-2; weak D call: TRBD1 (6 bases). Trimming cost V 3 bases and J 8 bases, with 13 bases left between them. The CDR3 runs to 13 residues. The V gene's germline CDR1 is PRHDT and CDR2 FYEKMQ (reference sequence).

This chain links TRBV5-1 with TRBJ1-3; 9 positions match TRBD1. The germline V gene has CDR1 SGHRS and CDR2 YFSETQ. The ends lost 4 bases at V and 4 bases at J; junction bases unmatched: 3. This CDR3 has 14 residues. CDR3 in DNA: TGCGCCAGCAGCACAGGGGGCGAAGGAAACACCATATATTTT. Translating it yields CASSTGGEGNTIYF.